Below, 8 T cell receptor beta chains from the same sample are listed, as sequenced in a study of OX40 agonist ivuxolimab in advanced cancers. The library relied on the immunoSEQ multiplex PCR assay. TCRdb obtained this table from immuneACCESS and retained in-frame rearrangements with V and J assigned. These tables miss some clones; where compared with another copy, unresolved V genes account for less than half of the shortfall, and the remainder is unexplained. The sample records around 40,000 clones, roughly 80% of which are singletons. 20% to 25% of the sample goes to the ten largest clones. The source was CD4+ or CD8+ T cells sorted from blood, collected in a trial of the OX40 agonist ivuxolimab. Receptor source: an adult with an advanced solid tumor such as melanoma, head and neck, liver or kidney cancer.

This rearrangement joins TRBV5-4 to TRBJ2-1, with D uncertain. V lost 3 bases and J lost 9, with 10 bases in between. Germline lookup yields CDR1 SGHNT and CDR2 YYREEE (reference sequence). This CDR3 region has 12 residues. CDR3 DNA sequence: TGTGCCAGCAGCTCCGACACGATTGAGCAGTTCTTC. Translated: CASSSDTIEQFF.

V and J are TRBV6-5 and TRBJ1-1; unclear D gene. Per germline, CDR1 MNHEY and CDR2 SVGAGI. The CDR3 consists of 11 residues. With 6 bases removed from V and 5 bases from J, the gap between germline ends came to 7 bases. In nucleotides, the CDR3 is TGTGCCAGCAGCCTTGGGACTGAAGCTTTCTTT. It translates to CASSLGTEAFF.

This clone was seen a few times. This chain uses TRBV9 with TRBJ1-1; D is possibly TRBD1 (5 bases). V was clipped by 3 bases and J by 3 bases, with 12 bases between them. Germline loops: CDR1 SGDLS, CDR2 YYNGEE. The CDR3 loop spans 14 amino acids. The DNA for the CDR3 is TGTGCCAGCAGCGCGCTCAGGGTAGACACTGAAGCTTTCTTT. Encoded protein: CASSALRVDTEAFF.

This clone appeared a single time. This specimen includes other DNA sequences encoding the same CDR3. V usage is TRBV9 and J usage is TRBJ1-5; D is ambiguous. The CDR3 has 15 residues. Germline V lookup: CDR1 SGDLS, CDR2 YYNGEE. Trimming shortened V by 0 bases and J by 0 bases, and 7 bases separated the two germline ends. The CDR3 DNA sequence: TGTGCCAGCAGCGTAGGGCCCTATAGCAATCAGCCCCAGCATTTT. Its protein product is CASSVGPYSNQPQHF.

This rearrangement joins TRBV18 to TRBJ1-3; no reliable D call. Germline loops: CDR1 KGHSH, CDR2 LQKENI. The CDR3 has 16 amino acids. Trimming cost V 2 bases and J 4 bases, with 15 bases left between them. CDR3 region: CASSPETGKIGNTIYF. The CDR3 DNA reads TGTGCCAGCTCACCAGAAACGGGGAAAATAGGAAACACCATATATTTT.

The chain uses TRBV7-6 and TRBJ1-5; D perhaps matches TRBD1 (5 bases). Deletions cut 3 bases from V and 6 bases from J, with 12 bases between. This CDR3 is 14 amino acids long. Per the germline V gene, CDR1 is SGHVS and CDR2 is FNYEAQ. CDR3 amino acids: CASSLAGDGQPQHF. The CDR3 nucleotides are TGTGCCAGCAGCTTGGCCGGGGACGGTCAGCCCCAGCATTTT.

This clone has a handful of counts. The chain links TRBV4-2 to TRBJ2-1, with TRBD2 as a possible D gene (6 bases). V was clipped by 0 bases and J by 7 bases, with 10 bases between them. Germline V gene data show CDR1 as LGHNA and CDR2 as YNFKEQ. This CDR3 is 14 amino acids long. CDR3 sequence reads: CASSQEWRANEQFF. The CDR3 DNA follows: TGTGCCAGCAGCCAAGAATGGAGGGCTAATGAGCAGTTCTTC.

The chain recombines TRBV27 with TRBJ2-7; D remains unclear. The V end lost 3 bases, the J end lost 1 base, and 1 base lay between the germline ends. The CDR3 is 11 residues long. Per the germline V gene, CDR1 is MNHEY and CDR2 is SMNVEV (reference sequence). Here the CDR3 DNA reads TGTGCCAGCAGTTTTTCCTACGAGCAGTACTTC. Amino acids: CASSFSYEQYF.